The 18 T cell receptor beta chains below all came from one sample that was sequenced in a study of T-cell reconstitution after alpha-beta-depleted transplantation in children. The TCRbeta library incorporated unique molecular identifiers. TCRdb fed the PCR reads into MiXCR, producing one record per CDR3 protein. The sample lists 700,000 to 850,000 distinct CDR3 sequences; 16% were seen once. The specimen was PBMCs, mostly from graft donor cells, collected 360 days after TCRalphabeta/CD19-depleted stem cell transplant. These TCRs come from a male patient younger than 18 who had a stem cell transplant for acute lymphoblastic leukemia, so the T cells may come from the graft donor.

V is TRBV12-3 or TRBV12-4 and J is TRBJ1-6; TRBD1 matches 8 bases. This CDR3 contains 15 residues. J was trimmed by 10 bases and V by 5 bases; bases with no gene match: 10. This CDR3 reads CASSPTTGERSPLHF. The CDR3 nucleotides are TGTGCCAGCAGTCCGACGACAGGGGAAAGATCACCCCTCCACTTT.

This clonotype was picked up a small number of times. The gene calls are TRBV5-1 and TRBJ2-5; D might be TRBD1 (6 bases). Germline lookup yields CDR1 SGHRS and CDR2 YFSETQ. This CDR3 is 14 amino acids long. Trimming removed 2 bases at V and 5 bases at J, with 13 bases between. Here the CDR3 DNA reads TGCGCCAGCAGCTTAGAACAGGGACGGGAGACCCAGTACTTC. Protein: CASSLEQGRETQYF.

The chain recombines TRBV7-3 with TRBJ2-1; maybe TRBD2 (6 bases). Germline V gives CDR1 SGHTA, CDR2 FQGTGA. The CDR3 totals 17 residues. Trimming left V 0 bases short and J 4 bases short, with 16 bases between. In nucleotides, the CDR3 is TGTGCCAGCAGCTTAACCCCCAACCGCGGGACGTACAATGAGCAGTTCTTC. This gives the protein CASSLTPNRGTYNEQFF.

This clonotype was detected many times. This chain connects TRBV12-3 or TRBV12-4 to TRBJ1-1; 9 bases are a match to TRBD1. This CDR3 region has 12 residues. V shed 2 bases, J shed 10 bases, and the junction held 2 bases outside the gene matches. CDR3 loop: CASSLRGQGAFF. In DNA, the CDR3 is TGTGCCAGCAGTTTAAGGGGACAGGGAGCTTTCTTT.

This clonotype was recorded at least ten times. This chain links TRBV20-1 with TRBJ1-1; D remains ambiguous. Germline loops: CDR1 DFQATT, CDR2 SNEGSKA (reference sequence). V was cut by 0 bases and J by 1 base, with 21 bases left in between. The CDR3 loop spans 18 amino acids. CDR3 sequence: CSAREFYPAAWENTEAFF. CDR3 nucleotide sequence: TGCAGTGCTAGAGAGTTCTATCCGGCGGCATGGGAGAACACTGAAGCTTTCTTT.

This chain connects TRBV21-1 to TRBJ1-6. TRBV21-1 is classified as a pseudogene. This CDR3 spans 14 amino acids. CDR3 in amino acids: CASSKVREDSPLHF. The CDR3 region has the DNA TGTGCCAGCAGCAAAGTCAGGGAGGATTCACCCCTCCACTTT.

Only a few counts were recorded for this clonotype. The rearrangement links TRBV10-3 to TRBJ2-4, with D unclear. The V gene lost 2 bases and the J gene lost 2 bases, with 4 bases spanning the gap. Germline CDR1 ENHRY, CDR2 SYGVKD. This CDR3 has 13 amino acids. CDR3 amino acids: CAISEDTKNIQYF. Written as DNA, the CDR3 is TGTGCCATCAGTGAGGATACCAAAAACATTCAGTACTTC.

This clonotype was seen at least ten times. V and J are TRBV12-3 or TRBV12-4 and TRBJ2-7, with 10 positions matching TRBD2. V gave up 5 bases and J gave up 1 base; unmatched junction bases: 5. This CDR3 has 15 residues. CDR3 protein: CASSRSSGSSYEQYF. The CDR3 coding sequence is TGTGCCAGCAGTCGCTCTAGCGGGAGTTCCTACGAGCAGTACTTC.

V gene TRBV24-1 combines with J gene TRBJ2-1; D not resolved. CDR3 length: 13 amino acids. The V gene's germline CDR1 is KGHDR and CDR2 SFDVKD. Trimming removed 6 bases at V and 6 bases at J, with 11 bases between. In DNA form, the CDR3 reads TGTGCCACCAGTCCACAACATCTCAATGAGCAGTTCTTC. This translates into CATSPQHLNEQFF.

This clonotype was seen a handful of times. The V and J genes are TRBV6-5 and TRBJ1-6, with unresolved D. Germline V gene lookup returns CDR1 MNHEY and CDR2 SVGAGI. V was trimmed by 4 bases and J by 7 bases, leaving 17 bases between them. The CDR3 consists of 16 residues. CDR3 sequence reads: CASSSVPFSDNSPLHF. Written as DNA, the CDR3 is TGTGCCAGCAGTTCGGTCCCGTTTTCGGACAATTCACCCCTCCACTTT.

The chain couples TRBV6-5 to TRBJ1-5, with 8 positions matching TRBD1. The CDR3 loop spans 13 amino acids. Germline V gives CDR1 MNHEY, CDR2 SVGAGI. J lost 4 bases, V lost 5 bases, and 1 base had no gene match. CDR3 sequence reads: CASSTGGNQPQHF. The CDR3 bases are TGTGCCAGCAGTACAGGGGGGAATCAGCCCCAGCATTTT.

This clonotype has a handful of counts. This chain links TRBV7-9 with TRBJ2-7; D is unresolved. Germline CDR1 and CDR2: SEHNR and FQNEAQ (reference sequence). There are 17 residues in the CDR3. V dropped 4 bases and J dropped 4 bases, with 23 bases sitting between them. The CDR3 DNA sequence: TGTGCCAGCAGCTCTTTAGTCCGGACCCCCTTTTCGTACGAGCAGTACTTC. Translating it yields CASSSLVRTPFSYEQYF. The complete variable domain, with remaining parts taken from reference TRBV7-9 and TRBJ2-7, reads DTGVSQNPRHKITKRGQNVTFRCDPISEHNRLYWYRQTLGQGPEFLTYFQNEAQLEKSRLLSDRFSAERPKGSFSTLEIQRTEQGDSAMYLCASSSLVRTPFSYEQYFGPGTRLTVT.

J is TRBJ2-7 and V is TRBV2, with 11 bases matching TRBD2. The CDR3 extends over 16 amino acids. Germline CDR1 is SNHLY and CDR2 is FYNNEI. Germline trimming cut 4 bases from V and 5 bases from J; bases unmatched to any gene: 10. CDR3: CASSGQGSGRGNEQYF. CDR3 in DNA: TGTGCCAGCAGTGGGCAAGGTAGCGGGAGGGGTAACGAGCAGTACTTC. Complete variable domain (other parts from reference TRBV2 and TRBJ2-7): EPEVTQTPSHQVTQMGQEVILRCVPISNHLYFYWYRQILGQKVEFLVSFYNNEISEKSEIFDDQFSVERPDGSNFTLKIRSTKLEDSAMYFCASSGQGSGRGNEQYFGPGTRLTVT.

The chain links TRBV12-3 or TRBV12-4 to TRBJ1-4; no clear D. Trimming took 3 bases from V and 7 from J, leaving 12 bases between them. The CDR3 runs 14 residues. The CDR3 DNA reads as TGTGCCAGCAGTTTGAGTCTAGCGAGTGAAAAACTGTTTTTT. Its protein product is CASSLSLASEKLFF.

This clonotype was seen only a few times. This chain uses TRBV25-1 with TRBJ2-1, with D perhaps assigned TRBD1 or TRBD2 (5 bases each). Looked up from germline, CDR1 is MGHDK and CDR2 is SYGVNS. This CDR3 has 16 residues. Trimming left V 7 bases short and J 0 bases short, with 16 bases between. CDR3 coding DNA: TGTGCCAGCAAGGCTCAGGGAGTGAGCTCCTACAATGAGCAGTTCTTC. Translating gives CASKAQGVSSYNEQFF.

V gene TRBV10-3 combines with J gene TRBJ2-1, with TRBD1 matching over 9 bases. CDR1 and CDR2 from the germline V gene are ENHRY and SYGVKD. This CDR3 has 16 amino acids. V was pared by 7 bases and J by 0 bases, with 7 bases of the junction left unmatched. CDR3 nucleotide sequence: TGTGCCATCATGGGGACAGGGCCTCACTCCTACAATGAGCAGTTCTTC. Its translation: CAIMGTGPHSYNEQFF.

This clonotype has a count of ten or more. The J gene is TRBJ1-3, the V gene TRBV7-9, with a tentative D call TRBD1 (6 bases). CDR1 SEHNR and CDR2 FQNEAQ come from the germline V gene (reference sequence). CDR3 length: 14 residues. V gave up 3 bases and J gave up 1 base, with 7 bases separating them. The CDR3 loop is CASSFDRSGNTIYF. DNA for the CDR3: TGTGCCAGCAGCTTTGACAGGTCTGGAAACACCATATATTTT.

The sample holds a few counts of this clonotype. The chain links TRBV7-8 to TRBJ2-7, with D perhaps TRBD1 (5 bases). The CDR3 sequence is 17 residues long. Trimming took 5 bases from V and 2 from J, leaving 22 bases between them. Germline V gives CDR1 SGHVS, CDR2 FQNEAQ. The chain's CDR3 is CASSQGEGFVGAYEQYF. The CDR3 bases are TGTGCCAGCAGCCAAGGGGAAGGGTTCGTTGGAGCCTACGAGCAGTACTTC.